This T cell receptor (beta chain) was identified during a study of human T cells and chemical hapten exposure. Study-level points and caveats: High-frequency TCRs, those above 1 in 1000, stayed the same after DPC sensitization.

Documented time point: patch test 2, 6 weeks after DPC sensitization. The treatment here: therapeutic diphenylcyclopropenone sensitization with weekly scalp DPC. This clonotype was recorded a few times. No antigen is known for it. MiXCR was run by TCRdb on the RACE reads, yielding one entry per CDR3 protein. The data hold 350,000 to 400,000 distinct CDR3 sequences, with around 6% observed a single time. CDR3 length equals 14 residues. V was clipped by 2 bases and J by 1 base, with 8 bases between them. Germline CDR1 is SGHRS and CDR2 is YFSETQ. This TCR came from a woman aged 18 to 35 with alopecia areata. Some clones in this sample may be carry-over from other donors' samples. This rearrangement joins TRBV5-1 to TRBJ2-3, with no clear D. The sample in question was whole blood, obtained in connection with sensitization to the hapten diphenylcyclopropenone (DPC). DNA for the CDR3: TGCGCCAGCAGCTTTGGCACACGCACAGATACGCAGTATTTT. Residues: CASSFGTRTDTQYF.